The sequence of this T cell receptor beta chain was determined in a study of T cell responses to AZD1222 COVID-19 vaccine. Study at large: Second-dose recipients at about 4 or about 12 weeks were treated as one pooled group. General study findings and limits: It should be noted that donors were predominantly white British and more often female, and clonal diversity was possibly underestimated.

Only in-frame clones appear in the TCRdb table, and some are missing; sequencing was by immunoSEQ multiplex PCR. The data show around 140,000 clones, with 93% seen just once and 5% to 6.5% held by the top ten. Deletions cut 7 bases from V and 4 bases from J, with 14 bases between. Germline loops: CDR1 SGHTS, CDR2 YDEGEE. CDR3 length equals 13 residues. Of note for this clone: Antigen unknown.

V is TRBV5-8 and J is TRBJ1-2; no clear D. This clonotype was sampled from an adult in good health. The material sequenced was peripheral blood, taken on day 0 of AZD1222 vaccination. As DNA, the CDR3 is TGTGCCAGCGGTCGGCCGGCTCGCTATGGCTACACCTTC. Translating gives CASGRPARYGYTF.